One T cell receptor beta chain is described in this entry. The PCR used 60 Vbeta and 13 Jbeta primers. Sequencing was performed with immunoSEQ multiplex PCR; in TCRdb, only in-frame clones are kept and a portion is missing. The sample shows roughly 190,000 clones, around 80% of them seen only once. CDR1 is SGHNT and CDR2 is YYREEE in the germline V gene (reference sequence). V dropped 3 bases and J dropped 3 bases, with 9 bases sitting between them. This CDR3 region has 13 residues. The sample is drawn from a study of cytomegalovirus exposure and HLA in healthy donors. Sequencing input: PBMCs. The receptor's source is a woman aged 25 to 45 in good health and CMV-seropositive. The V and J genes are TRBV5-4 and TRBJ1-1; D not certain. The CDR3, as DNA: TGTGCCAGCAGCTCCCCGGTTGACACTGAAGCTTTCTTT. It yields the protein CASSSPVDTEAFF. The whole variable domain, remainder taken from reference TRBV5-4 and TRBJ1-1, is ETGVTQSPTHLIKTRGQQVTLRCSSQSGHNTVSWYQQALGQGPQFIFQYYREEENGRGNFPPRFSGLQFPNYSSELNVNALELDDSALYLCASSSPVDTEAFFGQGTRLTVV.